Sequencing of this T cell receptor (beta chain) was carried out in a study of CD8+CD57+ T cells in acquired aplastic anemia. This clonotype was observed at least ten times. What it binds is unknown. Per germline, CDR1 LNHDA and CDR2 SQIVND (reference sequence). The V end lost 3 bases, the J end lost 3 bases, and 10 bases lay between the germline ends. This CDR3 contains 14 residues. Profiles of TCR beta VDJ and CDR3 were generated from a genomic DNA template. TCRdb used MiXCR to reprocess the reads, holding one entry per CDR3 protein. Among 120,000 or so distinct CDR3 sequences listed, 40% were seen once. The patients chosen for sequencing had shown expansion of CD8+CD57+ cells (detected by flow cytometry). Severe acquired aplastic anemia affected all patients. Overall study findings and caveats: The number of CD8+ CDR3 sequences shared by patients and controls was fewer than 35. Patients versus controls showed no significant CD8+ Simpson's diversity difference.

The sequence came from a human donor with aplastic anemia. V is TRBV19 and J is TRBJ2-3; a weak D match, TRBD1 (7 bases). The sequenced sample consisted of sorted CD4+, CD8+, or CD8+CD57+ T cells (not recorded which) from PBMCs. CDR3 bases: TGTGCCAGTAGTATCAGGGGGGAGACAGATACGCAGTATTTT. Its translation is CASSIRGETDTQYF. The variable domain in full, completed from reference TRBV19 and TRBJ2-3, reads DGGITQSPKYLFRKEGQNVTLSCEQNLNHDAMYWYRQDPGQGLRLIYYSQIVNDFQKGDIAEGYSVSREKKESFPLTVTSAQKNPTAFYLCASSIRGETDTQYFGPGTRLTVL.